The 23 T cell receptor beta chains listed next were all sequenced from one sample in a study of T-cell reconstitution after alpha-beta-depleted transplantation in children. This sample's TCRbeta library carried unique molecular identifier barcodes. TCRdb reprocessed the PCR reads via MiXCR and lists one record per CDR3 protein. This repertoire shows 200,000 to 300,000 distinct CDR3 sequences, 20% to 30% found once; its top ten account for under 5.5%. Material: PBMCs, mostly from graft donor cells, obtained 360 days after TCRalphabeta/CD19-depleted stem cell transplant. The source of these receptors is a female patient aged 2 to 10 who had a stem cell transplant for congenital amegakaryocytic thrombocytopenia, so the T cells may come from the graft donor.

The gene calls are TRBV5-1 and TRBJ1-1; D gene unclear. There are 16 residues in the CDR3. V gave up 0 bases and J gave up 2 bases, with 14 bases separating them. Germline loops: CDR1 SGHRS, CDR2 YFSETQ. CDR3 in amino acids: CASSLVVSDSNTEAFF. In DNA, the CDR3 is TGCGCCAGCAGCTTGGTCGTCTCGGATTCAAACACTGAAGCTTTCTTT.

This clonotype was found a few times. The chain has TRBV27 and TRBJ2-3; no reliable D call. This CDR3 region has 14 residues. Germline V gives CDR1 MNHEY, CDR2 SMNVEV (reference sequence). V dropped 2 bases and J dropped 2 bases, with 8 bases sitting between them. Here the CDR3 reads CASSLRLFTDTQYF. As DNA, the CDR3 is TGTGCCAGCAGTTTACGGCTTTTCACAGATACGCAGTATTTT.

V and J are TRBV5-1 and TRBJ2-5, with D maybe TRBD1 (5 bases). Germline-derived CDR1 and CDR2 are SGHRS and YFSETQ. V gave up 3 bases and J gave up 1 base, with 10 bases separating them. CDR3 size: 14 residues. This chain's CDR3 is CASSSTGRQETQYF. CDR3 in DNA: TGCGCCAGCAGCTCCACAGGCCGCCAAGAGACCCAGTACTTC.

This clonotype was picked up a small number of times. The chain carries TRBV27 and TRBJ2-7; D not certain. The CDR3 sequence is 19 residues long. CDR1 is MNHEY and CDR2 is SMNVEV in the germline V gene (reference sequence). Trimming pared 5 bases from V and 2 bases from J, leaving 28 bases between. The CDR3 sequence is CASSPNRPRTIQLTYEQYF. CDR3 bases: TGTGCCAGCAGTCCAAATCGCCCACGGACCATACAATTAACCTACGAGCAGTACTTC.

This clonotype was detected only a few times. DNA for the CDR3: TGTGCCAGCACCGAGACCGAGGGCTATAATTCACCCCTCCACTTT. It translates to CASTETEGYNSPLHF. V gene TRBV12-3 or TRBV12-4 combines with J gene TRBJ1-6; no firm D call. The CDR3 is made up of 15 amino acids. The V and J ends lost 7 bases and 3 bases respectively, with 13 bases between them.

V gene TRBV13 combines with J gene TRBJ2-1, with 13 bases identical to TRBD2. The germline V gene has CDR1 PRHDT and CDR2 FYEKMQ (reference sequence). V dropped 4 bases and J dropped 8; count of bases not matched to a gene: 5. This CDR3 contains 15 residues. The CDR3 is CASSSWTSGRHEQFF. The CDR3, as DNA: TGTGCCAGCAGCTCCTGGACTAGCGGGAGACATGAGCAGTTCTTC.

This chain uses TRBV5-1 with TRBJ2-3; 12 bases line up with TRBD2. The CDR3 runs 18 residues. After removal of 0 bases from V and 0 bases from J, the junction contained 5 bases not matched to a gene. In germline, CDR1 is SGHRS, CDR2 YFSETQ. DNA of the CDR3: TGCGCCAGCAGCTTGGGCTACGGGACTAGCGGGAGCACAGATACGCAGTATTTT. It translates to CASSLGYGTSGSTDTQYF.

The chain joins TRBV20-1 to TRBJ2-3, with 7 nucleotides matching TRBD2. CDR1 is DFQATT and CDR2 is SNEGSKA in the germline V gene (reference sequence). The CDR3 runs to 16 residues. After removal of 0 bases from V and 0 bases from J, the junction contained 6 bases not matched to a gene. For the CDR3, the DNA is TGCAGTGCTAGAGATCTCGGGGGGAGCAGCACAGATACGCAGTATTTT. It translates to CSARDLGGSSTDTQYF.

This clonotype was seen repeatedly, ten times or more. The chain recombines TRBV7-8 with TRBJ2-1; 12 bases fit TRBD2. The CDR3 is 19 amino acids. The germline V gene encodes CDR1 SGHVS and CDR2 FQNEAQ. The J segment lost 6 bases and the V segment lost 2 bases, leaving 14 bases of the junction unmatched. The CDR3 is CASSLSYLTSGGNPNEQFF. The CDR3 nucleotides read TGTGCCAGCAGCTTATCTTACCTTACTAGCGGGGGGAACCCCAATGAGCAGTTCTTC.

This clonotype was seen more than once but under ten times. This chain uses TRBV6-2 or TRBV6-3 with TRBJ2-3, with D uncertain. The V gene's germline CDR1 is MNHEY and CDR2 SVGEGT. Trimming cost V 6 bases and J 6 bases, with 7 bases left between them. The CDR3 consists of 11 residues. CDR3 nucleotide sequence: TGTGCCAGCAGCGAGCGCGATACGCAGTATTTT. Translating it yields CASSERDTQYF.

The chain uses TRBV30 and TRBJ2-3; possibly TRBD1 for D (5 bases). CDR3 length equals 17 residues. Germline CDR1 GTSNPN, CDR2 SVGIG (reference sequence). Between the trimmed V and J ends, which lost 1 base and 2 bases, there was a span of 19 bases. CDR3 loop: CAWSGTKFRAITDTQYF. The DNA of the CDR3 is TGTGCCTGGAGTGGGACAAAATTCAGGGCGATCACAGATACGCAGTATTTT.

The CDR3: CASSLGRAQHF. The CDR3 DNA follows: TGTGCCAGCAGTTTGGGGAGGGCCCAGCATTTT. The chain uses TRBV12-3 or TRBV12-4 and TRBJ1-5; D is unresolved. This CDR3 has 11 residues. V shed 3 bases and J shed 11 bases, with 8 bases lying between them.

The chain combines TRBV2 with TRBJ2-7, with TRBD2 matching 11 bases. Per germline, CDR1 SNHLY and CDR2 FYNNEI. The CDR3 is 14 residues long. V lost 6 bases, J lost 0 bases, and 1 base stayed unmatched. The CDR3: CASRGTSGSYEQYF. For the CDR3, the DNA is TGTGCCAGCAGGGGGACTAGCGGCTCCTACGAGCAGTACTTC.

This clonotype appeared a few times. J is TRBJ2-1 and V is TRBV10-3; 7 nucleotides match TRBD2. Germline lookup yields CDR1 ENHRY and CDR2 SYGVKD. The CDR3 extends over 19 amino acids. With 3 bases clipped from V and 5 bases from J, the junction kept 19 bases outside the gene matches. The CDR3 bases are TGTGCCATCAGTGACATCGGATATGTGTTGGCGGGGGTAGACAATGAGCAGTTCTTC. It codes for CAISDIGYVLAGVDNEQFF.

V gene TRBV11-2 combines with J gene TRBJ2-1, with a weak D call TRBD2 (5 bases). Trimming took off 2 bases at V and 7 bases at J, with 6 bases between the two ends. This CDR3 has 12 residues. CDR1 and CDR2 (germline): SGHAT, FQNNGV. CDR3 region: CASSLWRNEQFF. CDR3 in DNA: TGTGCCAGCAGCTTATGGAGGAATGAGCAGTTCTTC. The full variable domain, its missing parts supplied by reference TRBV11-2 and TRBJ2-1, is EAGVAQSPRYKIIEKRQSVAFWCNPISGHATLYWYQQILGQGPKLLIQFQNNGVVDDSQLPKDRFSAERLKGVDSTLKIQPAKLEDSAVYLCASSLWRNEQFFGPGTRLTVL.

This clonotype was recorded many times. The rearrangement uses TRBV4-1 and TRBJ2-7, with TRBD1 matching over 8 bases. Trimming took 1 base from V and 4 from J; bases not matched to a gene: 6. The CDR3 runs 15 residues. Germline loops: CDR1 MGHRA, CDR2 YSYEKL. The CDR3 DNA follows: TGCGCCAGCAGCCAAGTCTCCAGGGGGCAATACGAGCAGTACTTC. It is translated as CASSQVSRGQYEQYF.

V usage is TRBV20-1 and J usage is TRBJ2-7; a weak D match, TRBD1 (5 bases). Germline V gives CDR1 DFQATT, CDR2 SNEGSKA (reference sequence). Between the trimmed V and J ends, which lost 3 bases and 2 bases, there was a span of 8 bases. The CDR3 covers 12 residues. This chain's CDR3 is CSASQGTYEQYF. The CDR3 coding sequence is TGCAGTGCTAGTCAGGGAACCTACGAGCAGTACTTC.

This clonotype was picked up a small number of times. This sequence joins TRBV6-2 or TRBV6-3 and TRBJ2-2; 9 nucleotides line up with TRBD2. The CDR3 is 15 amino acids. Germline V gives CDR1 MNHEY, CDR2 SVGEGT. V trimming: 9 bases; J trimming: 5 bases; junction bases outside the gene matches: 10. In nucleotides, the CDR3 is TGTGCCAGTAATATAGCGGGAGTTCGTACCGGGGAGCTGTTTTTT. Encoded protein: CASNIAGVRTGELFF.

This clonotype was recorded many times. V gene TRBV29-1 combines with J gene TRBJ2-1; TRBD2 matches 7 bases. Trimming cost V 5 bases and J 4 bases; bases outside gene matches: 5. Looked up from germline, CDR1 is SQVTM and CDR2 is ANQGSEA. This CDR3 is 13 amino acids long. The CDR3 here is CSVSGTEYNEQFF. CDR3 nucleotide sequence: TGCAGCGTTAGCGGGACCGAATACAATGAGCAGTTCTTC.

Only one count was recorded for this clonotype. The rearrangement links TRBV20-1 to TRBJ2-1; tentatively, D is TRBD2 (6 bases). Germline lookup yields CDR1 DFQATT and CDR2 SNEGSKA (reference sequence). The CDR3 length is 14 residues. Trimming removed 1 base from V and 0 bases from J, with 7 bases in between. The CDR3 DNA reads TGCAGTGCTAGAGTCGGGAGCTCCTACAATGAGCAGTTCTTC. It codes for CSARVGSSYNEQFF.

The V and J genes are TRBV7-9 and TRBJ2-5; the match to TRBD2 covers 9 bases. CDR3 length equals 14 residues. Unmatched junction bases numbered 4, after V lost 5 bases and J lost 3 bases. Germline lookup yields CDR1 SEHNR and CDR2 FQNEAQ (reference sequence). CDR3 nucleotide sequence: TGTGCCAGCAGCACCAAGCGGGAGGAAGAGACCCAGTACTTC. Translated, it gives CASSTKREEETQYF.

The CDR3 nucleotides read TGCGCCAGCAGCCAAGGACAGGTCCATGGCTACACCTTC. This encodes CASSQGQVHGYTF. V usage is TRBV4-3 and J usage is TRBJ1-2; possibly TRBD1 for D (6 bases). The CDR3 has 13 amino acids. Germline CDR1 LGHNA, CDR2 YSLEER. Trimming cost V 1 base and J 6 bases, with 9 bases left between them.

This clonotype was seen more than once but under ten times. The rearrangement links TRBV7-9 to TRBJ2-1, with a weak D call TRBD1 (5 bases). Per the germline V gene, CDR1 is SEHNR and CDR2 is FQNEAQ (reference sequence). The CDR3 has 17 amino acids. V gave up 2 bases and J gave up 0 bases, with 14 bases separating them. The CDR3 loop reads CASSLWWQGFSYNEQFF. The CDR3 DNA sequence: TGTGCCAGCAGCTTATGGTGGCAGGGATTCTCCTACAATGAGCAGTTCTTC.